Sequencing of this T cell receptor beta chain was carried out in a study of blood T cell repertoires in COVID-19. For the study at large: From T cells, B-cell-depleted T cells, or PBMCs came the material, which was cDNA or gDNA.

Participants had their cohort set by participant-reported clinical history. Exposed enrollees had met someone with a PCR-confirmed or clinician-diagnosed COVID-19 case at some point within the 2 weeks before study entry. Original data processing: Reference gene primer amplification yielded estimated nucleated cell counts. Data came from immunoSEQ multiplex PCR; TCRdb stores just in-frame clones and leaves some out. V and J calls and clone size come straight from that table; D and trimming were deduced from the DNA. The sample has roughly 240,000 clones; about four fifths are singletons. Germline values: CDR1 SQVTM, CDR2 ANQGSEA. J was trimmed by 1 base and V by 3 bases; bases with no gene match: 6. The CDR3 contains 17 residues.

The J gene is TRBJ2-6, the V gene TRBV29-1; the match to TRBD1 covers 10 bases. This clonotype was obtained from a woman between 40 and 50 years old who had been exposed to COVID-19. Input material: PBMCs or T cells enriched from blood (not recorded which). The CDR3 loop reads CSVETTGGASGANVLTF. CDR3 nucleotide sequence: TGCAGCGTTGAGACGACAGGGGGCGCGTCTGGGGCCAACGTCCTGACTTTC.